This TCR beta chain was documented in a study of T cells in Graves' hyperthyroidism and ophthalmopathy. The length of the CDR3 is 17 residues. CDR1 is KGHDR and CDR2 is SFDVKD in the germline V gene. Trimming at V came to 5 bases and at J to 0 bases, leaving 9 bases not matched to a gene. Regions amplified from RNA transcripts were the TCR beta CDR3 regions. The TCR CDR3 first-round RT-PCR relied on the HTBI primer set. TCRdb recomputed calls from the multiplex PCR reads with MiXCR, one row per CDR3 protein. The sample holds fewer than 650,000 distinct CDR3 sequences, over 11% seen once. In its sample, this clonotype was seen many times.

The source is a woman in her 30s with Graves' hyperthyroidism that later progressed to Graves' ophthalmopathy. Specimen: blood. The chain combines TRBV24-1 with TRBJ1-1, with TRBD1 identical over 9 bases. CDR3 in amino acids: CATSATGGESMNTEAFF. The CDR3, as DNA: TGTGCCACCAGTGCGACAGGGGGTGAGTCTATGAACACTGAAGCTTTCTTT.